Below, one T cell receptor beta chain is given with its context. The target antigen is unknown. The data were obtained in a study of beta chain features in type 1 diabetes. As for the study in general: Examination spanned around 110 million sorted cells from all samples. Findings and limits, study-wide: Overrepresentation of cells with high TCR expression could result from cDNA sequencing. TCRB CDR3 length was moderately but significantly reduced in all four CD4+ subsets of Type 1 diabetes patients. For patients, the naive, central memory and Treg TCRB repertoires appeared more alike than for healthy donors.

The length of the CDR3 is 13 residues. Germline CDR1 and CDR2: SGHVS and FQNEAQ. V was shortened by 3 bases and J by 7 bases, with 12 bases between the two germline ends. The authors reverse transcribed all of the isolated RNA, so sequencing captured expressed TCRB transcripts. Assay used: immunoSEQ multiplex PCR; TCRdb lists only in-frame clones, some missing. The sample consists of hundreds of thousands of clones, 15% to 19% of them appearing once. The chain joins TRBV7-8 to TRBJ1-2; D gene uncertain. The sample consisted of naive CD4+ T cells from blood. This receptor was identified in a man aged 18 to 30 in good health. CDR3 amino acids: CASSFTESGGYTF. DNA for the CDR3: TGTGCCAGCAGCTTCACAGAGTCGGGTGGCTACACCTTC. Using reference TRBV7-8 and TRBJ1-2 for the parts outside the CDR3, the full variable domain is GAGVSQSPRYKVAKRGQDVALRCDPISGHVSLFWYQQALGQGPEFLTYFQNEAQLDKSGLPSDRFFAERPEGSVSTLKIQRTQQEDSAVYLCASSFTESGGYTFGSGTRLTVV.